These 8 T cell receptor beta chains share one sample of origin, sequenced in a study of cytomegalovirus exposure and HLA in healthy donors. The primer mix had 60 Vbeta and 13 Jbeta primers. The table came from immunoSEQ multiplex PCR; TCRdb's copy has only in-frame clones and leaves some out. The sample comprises fewer than 250,000 clones, over 80% of which are singletons, and around 6% rests with the top ten. The sequencing sample was made of PBMCs. The receptor source for this set is a middle-aged man in good health and CMV-seropositive.

CDR3 protein: CASSDVAGGFYNEQFF. The CDR3, as DNA: TGTGCCAGCAGTGATGTGGCAGGGGGCTTCTACAATGAGCAGTTCTTC. V usage is TRBV2 and J usage is TRBJ2-1, with 8 bases identical to TRBD1. Per germline, CDR1 SNHLY and CDR2 FYNNEI. V gave up 3 bases and J gave up 3 bases; unmatched junction bases: 7. This CDR3 spans 16 amino acids.

The J gene is TRBJ1-5, the V gene TRBV6-5; 10 nucleotides match TRBD1. CDR1 is MNHEY, CDR2 SVGAGI, per germline. The CDR3 is 14 amino acids. The ends lost 5 bases at V and 10 bases at J; junction bases unmatched: 8. CDR3 sequence: CASSVGTGAGPQHF. For the CDR3, the DNA is TGTGCCAGCAGTGTAGGGACAGGGGCAGGTCCCCAGCATTTT.

This chain connects TRBV27 to TRBJ2-1, with 7 nucleotides matching TRBD1. Germline V gene lookup returns CDR1 MNHEY and CDR2 SMNVEV (reference sequence). V gave up 4 bases and J gave up 2 bases; unmatched junction bases: 5. The CDR3 loop spans 15 amino acids. CDR3 amino acids: CASSYRGTTYNEQFF. The CDR3 DNA reads as TGTGCCAGCAGTTACAGGGGAACCACCTACAATGAGCAGTTCTTC.

The chain uses TRBV5-6 and TRBJ2-2; D remains unclear. The CDR3 has 14 amino acids. V was shortened by 1 base and J by 8 bases, with 12 bases between the two germline ends. Germline CDR1 and CDR2: SGHDT and YYEEEE. CDR3 residues: CASSLILLVGELFF. In DNA, the CDR3 is TGTGCCAGCAGCTTGATCCTCTTAGTGGGGGAGCTGTTTTTT.

The V gene is TRBV10-3, the J gene TRBJ1-3, with 8 bases lining up with TRBD1. V lost 6 bases to trimming and J lost 0 bases; unmatched junction nucleotides: 4. This CDR3 spans 15 amino acids. Germline CDR1 ENHRY, CDR2 SYGVKD. CDR3 in amino acids: CAIRGGQVSGNTIYF. The CDR3 region has the DNA TGTGCCATCAGGGGGGGACAGGTCTCTGGAAACACCATATATTTT.

This CDR3 is CASSPRLAGFPYNEQFF. For the CDR3, the DNA is TGTGCCAGCAGCCCGCGACTAGCGGGTTTCCCCTACAATGAGCAGTTCTTC. The chain uses TRBV11-3 and TRBJ2-1, with 10 bases matching TRBD2. With 5 bases clipped from V and 2 bases from J, the junction kept 9 bases outside the gene matches. There are 17 residues in the CDR3. CDR1 is SGHNT, CDR2 YENEEA, per germline.

The rearrangement joins TRBV6-1 to TRBJ2-1, with 8 positions matching TRBD1. The CDR3 covers 15 residues. V lost 3 bases to trimming and J lost 3 bases; unmatched junction nucleotides: 4. The germline gives CDR1 MNHNS, CDR2 SASEGT. Here the CDR3 DNA reads TGTGCCAGCAGTGAGCCGGACAGGGACTACAATGAGCAGTTCTTC. Encoded protein: CASSEPDRDYNEQFF.

The genes are TRBV5-1 and TRBJ1-2; D may be TRBD1 (5 bases). The CDR3 length is 12 residues. In germline, CDR1 is SGHRS, CDR2 YFSETQ. V lost 4 bases to trimming and J lost 8 bases, with 12 bases between them. The CDR3 bases are TGCGCCAGCAGCCCGGAGGGGAAGGGCTACACCTTC. Translation gives CASSPEGKGYTF.